What follows are 20 T cell receptor beta chains derived from one specimen sequenced in a study of blood T cell repertoires in COVID-19. The table came from immunoSEQ multiplex PCR; TCRdb's copy has only in-frame clones and leaves some out. Of about 200,000 clones listed, about 83% are singletons. The sample was PBMCs or T cells enriched from blood (not recorded which). These receptors came from a woman aged 45-59 years who had been exposed to COVID-19.

As DNA, the CDR3 is TGTGCCAGTATAAAGACAGGGGCGAACACTGAAGCTTTCTTT. Its translation: CASIKTGANTEAFF. The genes are TRBV19 and TRBJ1-1; 8 nucleotides align to TRBD1. Germline assignment: CDR1 LNHDA and CDR2 SQIVND (reference sequence). The CDR3 has 14 residues. J was trimmed by 1 base and V by 7 bases; bases with no gene match: 5.

This clone is a singleton in its sample. This sequence joins TRBV29-1 and TRBJ1-2; 12 bases map to TRBD1. Germline assignment: CDR1 SQVTM and CDR2 ANQGSEA. The CDR3 runs 17 residues. Unmatched junction bases numbered 14, after V lost 7 bases and J lost 2 bases. DNA for the CDR3: TGCAGCGCGGGAAGGGGGGACAGGGGGCGCGGAAACTATGGCTACACCTTC. Translation gives CSAGRGDRGRGNYGYTF.

This rearrangement joins TRBV7-2 to TRBJ2-3; D is possibly TRBD1 (5 bases). V dropped 6 bases and J dropped 3 bases, with 7 bases sitting between them. The germline V gene encodes CDR1 SGHTA and CDR2 FQGNSA. This CDR3 has 12 residues. CDR3: CASRSGTDTQYF. The CDR3 nucleotides read TGTGCCAGCAGGTCAGGGACAGATACGCAGTATTTT.

The DNA for the CDR3 is TGTGCCACAAACTGGGGGGTAGGGACTGAAGCTTTCTTT. It is translated as CATNWGVGTEAFF. The chain has TRBV6-5 and TRBJ1-1; D is possibly TRBD1 (5 bases). Germline-derived CDR1 and CDR2 are MNHEY and SVGAGI. The CDR3 totals 13 residues. The V and J ends lost 10 bases and 5 bases respectively, with 17 bases between them.

The chain is built from TRBV12-3 or TRBV12-4 and TRBJ2-2; D possibly corresponds to TRBD2 (6 bases). There are 13 residues in the CDR3. Between the trimmed V and J ends, which lost 6 bases and 7 bases, there was a span of 12 bases. The CDR3 coding sequence is TGTGCCAGCAGGGGACTGCCGGACGGGGAGCTGTTTTTT. It yields the protein CASRGLPDGELFF.

The V and J genes are TRBV11-1 and TRBJ2-7; a weak D match, TRBD1 (5 bases). CDR3 length: 12 residues. Germline V lookup: CDR1 SGHAT, CDR2 FQDESV (reference sequence). V lost 2 bases, J lost 4 bases, and 6 bases lay in between. CDR3 nucleotide sequence: TGTGCCAGCAGCTTAAAGGGGTACGAGCAGTACTTC. Its translation is CASSLKGYEQYF.

V gene TRBV29-1 combines with J gene TRBJ1-1; weak D call: TRBD1 (6 bases). The CDR3 is 13 amino acids. Trimming removed 3 bases from V and 10 bases from J, with 18 bases in between. CDR1 is SQVTM, CDR2 ANQGSEA, per germline. This CDR3 reads CSVENRDLVGAFF. The CDR3 coding sequence is TGCAGCGTTGAGAACAGGGATTTGGTCGGAGCTTTCTTT.

CDR3 coding DNA: TGTGCCACCAGTGACCCCGGGAGATTCTATGGCTACACCTTC. This sequence encodes CATSDPGRFYGYTF. V gene TRBV24-1 combines with J gene TRBJ1-2; D is ambiguous. The length of the CDR3 is 14 residues. Deletions cut 4 bases from V and 4 bases from J, with 12 bases between. Germline lookup yields CDR1 KGHDR and CDR2 SFDVKD.

The sample holds one count of this clone. The genes are TRBV25-1 and TRBJ1-3; 11 positions agree with TRBD1. Germline trimming cut 8 bases from V and 1 base from J; bases unmatched to any gene: 4. Per the germline V gene, CDR1 is MGHDK and CDR2 is SYGVNS. CDR3 size: 15 residues. The CDR3 loop is CASSGTGGSGNTIYF. CDR3 DNA: TGTGCCAGCTCTGGGACAGGGGGGTCTGGAAACACCATATATTTT.

As regards this clone: At the DNA level, this CDR3 is encoded by other sequences in the same sample as well. The chain recombines TRBV19 with TRBJ1-1; D is unclear. The CDR3 contains 13 residues. CDR1 and CDR2 (germline): LNHDA, SQIVND (reference sequence). V lost 5 bases, J lost 2 bases, and 9 bases lay in between. The CDR3 DNA reads as TGTGCCAGTAGTGTCACGGTAAACACTGAAGCTTTCTTT. This encodes CASSVTVNTEAFF.

The chain combines TRBV14 with TRBJ1-6, with 8 positions matching TRBD1. Germline values: CDR1 SGHDN, CDR2 FVKESK. The V gene end was trimmed by 4 bases and the J gene end by 0 bases; junction bases not matched to a gene: 5. CDR3 length: 17 amino acids. The DNA for the CDR3 is TGTGCCAGCAGCCGGCGACAGGGGAGCTCCTATAATTCACCCCTCCACTTT. As protein: CASSRRQGSSYNSPLHF. The full variable domain, rest sourced from reference TRBV14 and TRBJ1-6, is EAGVTQFPSHSVIEKGQTVTLRCDPISGHDNLYWYRRVMGKEIKFLLHFVKESKQDESGMPNNRFLAERTGGTYSTLKVQPAELEDSGVYFCASSRRQGSSYNSPLHFGNGTRLTVT.

The chain recombines TRBV5-5 with TRBJ1-1; 9 bases map to TRBD1. V trimming: 0 bases; J trimming: 8 bases; junction bases outside the gene matches: 2. The V gene's germline CDR1 is SGHKS and CDR2 YYEKEE (reference sequence). CDR3 length equals 13 residues. The CDR3 bases are TGTGCCAGCAGCTTGGATGGGACAGGGGAAGCTTTCTTT. Amino acids: CASSLDGTGEAFF. Together with reference TRBV5-5 and TRBJ1-1, the CDR3 gives the full variable domain: DAGVTQSPTHLIKTRGQQVTLRCSPISGHKSVSWYQQVLGQGPQFIFQYYEKEERGRGNFPDRFSARQFPNYSSELNVNALLLGDSALYLCASSLDGTGEAFFGQGTRLTVV.

This clone has a handful of counts. J is TRBJ1-1 and V is TRBV10-2; D gene unclear. With 2 bases removed from V and 0 bases from J, the gap between germline ends came to 4 bases. This CDR3 is 13 amino acids long. In germline, CDR1 is WSHSY, CDR2 SAAADI. This CDR3 reads CASSEGVNTEAFF. The CDR3 bases are TGCGCCAGCAGTGAGGGAGTGAACACTGAAGCTTTCTTT.

This chain links TRBV30 with TRBJ1-3; perhaps TRBD1 as D (6 bases). V lost 2 bases, J lost 2 bases, and 10 bases lay in between. Germline CDR1 is GTSNPN and CDR2 is SVGIG (reference sequence). The CDR3 sequence is 14 residues long. CDR3 loop: CAWSNGQPGNTIYF. CDR3 in DNA: TGTGCCTGGAGTAACGGACAGCCTGGAAACACCATATATTTT.

A single count supports this clone. J is TRBJ2-1 and V is TRBV9, with D possibly TRBD2 on 6 matching bases. There are 12 residues in the CDR3. The ends were cut back, 5 bases at V and 10 bases at J, with 13 bases in the middle. Germline V gene lookup returns CDR1 SGDLS and CDR2 YYNGEE. CDR3 sequence reads: CASSIGAGEQFF. Here the CDR3 DNA reads TGTGCCAGCAGTATAGGTGCGGGAGAGCAGTTCTTC.

The chain links TRBV19 to TRBJ2-5; possibly TRBD2 for D (6 bases). This CDR3 spans 14 amino acids. The V gene lost 5 bases and the J gene lost 5 bases, with 15 bases spanning the gap. CDR1 and CDR2 from the germline V gene are LNHDA and SQIVND (reference sequence). Written as DNA, the CDR3 is TGTGCCAGTAGTGAGGTTCTGGGGAGGGAGACCCAGTACTTC. It is translated as CASSEVLGRETQYF.

A single count supports this clone. The chain has TRBV7-2 and TRBJ2-7, with 8 positions matching TRBD2. Germline V lookup: CDR1 SGHTA, CDR2 FQGNSA. This CDR3 region has 15 residues. The ends lost 4 bases at V and 3 bases at J; junction bases unmatched: 8. Here the CDR3 reads CASSSRSGGGYEQYF. The CDR3 region has the DNA TGTGCCAGCAGCTCCCGGAGCGGGGGTGGCTACGAGCAGTACTTC.

CDR3 sequence (DNA): TGCGCCAGCAGTTTCCAGGACAGGGCGGGGGATACGCAGTATTTT. The encoded protein is CASSFQDRAGDTQYF. The chain links TRBV5-1 to TRBJ2-3, with 8 bases matching TRBD1. The ends lost 5 bases at V and 6 bases at J; junction bases unmatched: 11. The CDR3 runs to 15 residues. Germline CDR1 reads SGHRS; CDR2 reads YFSETQ.

This chain links TRBV2 with TRBJ2-1, with TRBD2 matching 9 bases. The CDR3 consists of 14 residues. Germline loops: CDR1 SNHLY, CDR2 FYNNEI. V gave up 8 bases and J gave up 10 bases; unmatched junction bases: 12. The CDR3 bases are TGTGCCAGCCGCGGGGCGGGGGGGATTGTCGAGCAGTTCTTC. Translating it yields CASRGAGGIVEQFF.

This clone has only one observation. CDR3 in DNA: TGTGCCAGCAGTAATCCGGCGGAGCGTTATGGCTACACCTTC. Its translation is CASSNPAERYGYTF. J is TRBJ1-2 and V is TRBV2; D is ambiguous. CDR1 and CDR2 from the germline V gene are SNHLY and FYNNEI. The CDR3 spans 14 residues. V lost 5 bases, J lost 5 bases, and 15 bases lay in between.